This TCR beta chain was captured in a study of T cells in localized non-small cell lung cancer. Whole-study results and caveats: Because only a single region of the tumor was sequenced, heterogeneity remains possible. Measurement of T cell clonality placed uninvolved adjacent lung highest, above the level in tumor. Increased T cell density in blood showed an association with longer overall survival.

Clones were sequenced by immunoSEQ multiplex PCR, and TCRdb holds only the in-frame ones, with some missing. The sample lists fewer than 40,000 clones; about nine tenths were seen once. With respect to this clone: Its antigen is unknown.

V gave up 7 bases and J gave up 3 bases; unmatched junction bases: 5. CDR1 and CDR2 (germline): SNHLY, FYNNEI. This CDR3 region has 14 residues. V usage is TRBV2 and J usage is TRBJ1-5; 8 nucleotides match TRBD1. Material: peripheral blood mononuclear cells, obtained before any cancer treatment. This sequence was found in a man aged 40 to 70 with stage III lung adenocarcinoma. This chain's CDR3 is CASTTDRVNQPQHF. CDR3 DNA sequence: TGTGCCAGCACCACGGACAGGGTCAATCAGCCCCAGCATTTT. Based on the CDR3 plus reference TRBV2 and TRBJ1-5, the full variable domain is EPEVTQTPSHQVTQMGQEVILRCVPISNHLYFYWYRQILGQKVEFLVSFYNNEISEKSEIFDDQFSVERPDGSNFTLKIRSTKLEDSAMYFCASTTDRVNQPQHFGDGTRLSIL.